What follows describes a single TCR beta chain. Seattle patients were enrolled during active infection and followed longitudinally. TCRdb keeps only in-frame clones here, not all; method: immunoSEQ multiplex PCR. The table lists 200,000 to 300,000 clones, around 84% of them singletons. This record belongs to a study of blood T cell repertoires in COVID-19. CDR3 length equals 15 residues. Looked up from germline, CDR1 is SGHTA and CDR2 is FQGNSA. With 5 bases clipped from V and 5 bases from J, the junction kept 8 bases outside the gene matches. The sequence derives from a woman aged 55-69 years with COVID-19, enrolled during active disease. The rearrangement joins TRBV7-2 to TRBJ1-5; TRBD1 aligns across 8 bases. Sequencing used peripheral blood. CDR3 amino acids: CASSPRTGRDQPQHF. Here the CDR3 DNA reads TGTGCCAGCAGCCCCCGGACAGGGAGAGATCAGCCCCAGCATTTT.